This T cell receptor (beta chain) was sequenced for a study of blood T cell repertoires in COVID-19. Whole-study context: Samples of COVID-19 (acute and convalescent) were obtained from the United States, Italy and Spain. Sample material is recorded as cDNA or gDNA derived from T cells, B-cell-depleted T cells, or PBMCs.

There are 13 residues in the CDR3. Trimming took off 8 bases at V and 2 bases at J, with 12 bases between the two ends. In the source study's methods: Reference gene primer amplification gave estimated nucleated cell counts. Sequenced by immunoSEQ multiplex PCR; TCRdb stores in-frame clones only, minus some. The D gene and trimming were derived from the DNA, and the V and J assignments and clone size from that table. The sample has about 240,000 clones; about four fifths are singletons. This receptor was taken from a woman aged 40 to 50 who had been exposed to COVID-19. This chain uses TRBV12-3 or TRBV12-4 with TRBJ1-2; D is unclear. The sample taken for sequencing was PBMCs or T cells enriched from blood (not recorded which). For the CDR3, the DNA is TGTGCCAGCTCAAACGGAGCCAACTATGGCTACACCTTC. Protein: CASSNGANYGYTF.